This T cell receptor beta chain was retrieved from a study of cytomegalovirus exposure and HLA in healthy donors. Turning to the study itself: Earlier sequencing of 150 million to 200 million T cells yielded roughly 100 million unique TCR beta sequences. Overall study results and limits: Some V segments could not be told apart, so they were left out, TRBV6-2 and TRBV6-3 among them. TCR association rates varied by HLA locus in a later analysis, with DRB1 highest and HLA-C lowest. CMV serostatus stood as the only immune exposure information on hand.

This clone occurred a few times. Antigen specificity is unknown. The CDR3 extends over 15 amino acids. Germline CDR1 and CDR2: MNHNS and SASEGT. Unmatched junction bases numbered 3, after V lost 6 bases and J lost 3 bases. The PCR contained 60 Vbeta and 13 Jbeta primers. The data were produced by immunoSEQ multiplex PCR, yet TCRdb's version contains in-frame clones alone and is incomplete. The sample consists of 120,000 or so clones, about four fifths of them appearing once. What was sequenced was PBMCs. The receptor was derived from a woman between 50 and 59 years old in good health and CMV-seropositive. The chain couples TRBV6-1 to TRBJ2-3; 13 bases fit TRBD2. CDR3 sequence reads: CASRGLAGNTDTQYF. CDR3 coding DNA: TGTGCCAGCAGGGGACTAGCGGGAAATACAGATACGCAGTATTTT.